This T cell receptor (beta chain) was observed in a study of response to subunit inactivated influenza vaccine. Points from the study as a whole: The authors suggested that every seasonal influenza vaccination recruits few new T cells.

TCRdb recomputed calls from the RT-PCR reads with MiXCR, one row per CDR3 protein. The data show about 520,000 distinct CDR3 sequences, about 25% seen once. To note about this clonotype: The antigen remains unidentified.

This specimen consisted of CD4+ T cells sorted from PBMCs, obtained 5 to 6 days after vaccination. This TCR was recovered from a man aged 50 to 60 who received an inactivated influenza vaccine.

CDR3 sequence: CASSLGGGMRTDTQYF. The CDR3 DNA sequence: TGCGCCAGCAGCTTAGGCGGGGGGATGCGCACAGATACGCAGTATTTT. The chain recombines TRBV5-1 with TRBJ2-3; 8 bases are a match to TRBD2. Trimming at V came to 2 bases and at J to 1 base, leaving 6 bases not matched to a gene. The CDR3 sequence is 16 residues long. Germline values: CDR1 SGHRS, CDR2 YFSETQ.